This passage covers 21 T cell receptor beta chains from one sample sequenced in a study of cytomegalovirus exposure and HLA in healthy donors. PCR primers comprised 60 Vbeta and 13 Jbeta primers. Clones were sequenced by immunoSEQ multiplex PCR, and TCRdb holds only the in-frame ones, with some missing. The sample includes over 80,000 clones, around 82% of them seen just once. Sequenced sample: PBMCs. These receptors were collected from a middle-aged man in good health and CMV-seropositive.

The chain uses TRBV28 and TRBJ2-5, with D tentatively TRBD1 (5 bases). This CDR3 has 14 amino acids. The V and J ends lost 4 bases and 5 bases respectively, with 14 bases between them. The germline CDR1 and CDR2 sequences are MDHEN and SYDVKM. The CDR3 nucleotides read TGTGCCAGCAGTTCATTGACAGTCCTCGAGACCCAGTACTTC. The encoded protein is CASSSLTVLETQYF.

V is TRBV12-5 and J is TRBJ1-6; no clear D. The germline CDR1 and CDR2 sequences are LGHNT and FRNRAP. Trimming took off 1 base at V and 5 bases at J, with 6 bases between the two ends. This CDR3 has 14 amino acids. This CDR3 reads CASGLATDNSPLHF. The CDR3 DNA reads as TGTGCTAGTGGTTTGGCCACGGATAATTCACCCCTCCACTTT.

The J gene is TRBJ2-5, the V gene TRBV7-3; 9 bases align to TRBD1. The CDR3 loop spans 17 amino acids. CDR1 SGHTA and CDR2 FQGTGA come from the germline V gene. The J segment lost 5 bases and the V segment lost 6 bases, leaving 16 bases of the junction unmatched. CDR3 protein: CASSFRGPGQGMETQYF. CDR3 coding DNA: TGTGCCAGCAGTTTTAGGGGGCCGGGACAGGGAATGGAGACCCAGTACTTC.

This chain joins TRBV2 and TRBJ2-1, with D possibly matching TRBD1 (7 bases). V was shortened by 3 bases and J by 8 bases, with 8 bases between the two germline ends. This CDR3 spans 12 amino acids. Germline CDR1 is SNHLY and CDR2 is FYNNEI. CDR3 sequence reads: CASSDRGDEQFF. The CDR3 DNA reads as TGTGCCAGCAGTGACAGGGGGGATGAGCAGTTCTTC. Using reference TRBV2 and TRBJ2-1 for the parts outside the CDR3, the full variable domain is EPEVTQTPSHQVTQMGQEVILRCVPISNHLYFYWYRQILGQKVEFLVSFYNNEISEKSEIFDDQFSVERPDGSNFTLKIRSTKLEDSAMYFCASSDRGDEQFFGPGTRLTVL.

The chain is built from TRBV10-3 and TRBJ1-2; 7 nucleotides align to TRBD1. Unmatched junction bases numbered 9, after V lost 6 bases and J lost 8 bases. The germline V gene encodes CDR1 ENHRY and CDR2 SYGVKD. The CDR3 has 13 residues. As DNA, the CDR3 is TGTGCCATCAGGGGGGACAGCTCCTACGGCTACACCTTC. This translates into CAIRGDSSYGYTF.

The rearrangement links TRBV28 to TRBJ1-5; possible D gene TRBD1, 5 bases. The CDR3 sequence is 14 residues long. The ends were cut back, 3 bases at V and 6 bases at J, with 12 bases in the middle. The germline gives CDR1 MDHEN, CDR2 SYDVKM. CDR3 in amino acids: CASSFMQGGQPQHF. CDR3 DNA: TGTGCCAGCAGTTTTATGCAGGGAGGTCAGCCCCAGCATTTT.

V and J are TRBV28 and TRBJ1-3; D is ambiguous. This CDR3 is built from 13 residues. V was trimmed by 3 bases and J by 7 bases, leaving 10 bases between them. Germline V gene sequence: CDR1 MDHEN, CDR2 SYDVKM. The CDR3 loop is CASSFEVKNTIYF. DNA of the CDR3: TGTGCCAGCAGTTTCGAGGTTAAGAACACCATATATTTT.

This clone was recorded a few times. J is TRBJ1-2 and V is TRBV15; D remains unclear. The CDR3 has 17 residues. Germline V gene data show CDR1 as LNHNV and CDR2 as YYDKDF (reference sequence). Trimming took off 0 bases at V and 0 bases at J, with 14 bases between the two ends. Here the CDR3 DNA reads TGTGCCACCAGCAGAGATCTGCGCCCTTCAACTAACTATGGCTACACCTTC. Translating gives CATSRDLRPSTNYGYTF.

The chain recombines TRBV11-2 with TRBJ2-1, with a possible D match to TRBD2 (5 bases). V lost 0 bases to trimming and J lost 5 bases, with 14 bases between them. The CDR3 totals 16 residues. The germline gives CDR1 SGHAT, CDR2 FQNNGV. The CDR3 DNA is TGTGCCAGCAGCTTAGATAGGAGAGGGATCCACAATGAGCAGTTCTTC. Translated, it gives CASSLDRRGIHNEQFF.

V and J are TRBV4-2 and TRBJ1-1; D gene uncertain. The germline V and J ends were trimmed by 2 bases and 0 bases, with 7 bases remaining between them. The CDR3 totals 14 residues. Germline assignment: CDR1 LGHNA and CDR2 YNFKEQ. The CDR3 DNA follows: TGTGCCAGCAGCCAATCTAATATGAACACTGAAGCTTTCTTT. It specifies CASSQSNMNTEAFF.

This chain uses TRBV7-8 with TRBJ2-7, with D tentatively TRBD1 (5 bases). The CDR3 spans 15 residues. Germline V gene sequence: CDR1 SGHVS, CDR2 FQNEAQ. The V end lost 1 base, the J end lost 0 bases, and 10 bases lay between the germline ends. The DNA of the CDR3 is TGTGCCAGCAGCTTAGATGCAGGGTTCTCCTACGAGCAGTACTTC. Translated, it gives CASSLDAGFSYEQYF.

CDR3 loop: CASSPWGDEQYF. The CDR3 coding sequence is TGTGCCAGCTCACCATGGGGGGACGAGCAGTACTTC. This rearrangement joins TRBV18 to TRBJ2-7; possibly TRBD2 for D (6 bases). The V gene lost 2 bases and the J gene lost 5 bases, with 7 bases spanning the gap. This CDR3 region has 12 residues. CDR1 is KGHSH and CDR2 is LQKENI in the germline V gene.

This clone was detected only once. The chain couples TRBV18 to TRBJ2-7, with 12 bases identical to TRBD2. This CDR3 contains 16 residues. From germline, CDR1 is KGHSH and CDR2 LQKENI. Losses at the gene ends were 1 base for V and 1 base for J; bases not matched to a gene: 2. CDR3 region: CASSPLGTSGSYEQYF. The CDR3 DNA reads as TGTGCCAGCTCACCACTAGGGACTAGCGGGTCCTACGAGCAGTACTTC.

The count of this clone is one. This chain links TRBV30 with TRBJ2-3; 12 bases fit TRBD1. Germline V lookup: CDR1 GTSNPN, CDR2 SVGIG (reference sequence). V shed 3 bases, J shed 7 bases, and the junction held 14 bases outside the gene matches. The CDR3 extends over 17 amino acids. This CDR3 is CAWSPDPGTGGSNTQYF. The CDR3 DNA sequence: TGTGCCTGGAGCCCGGACCCCGGGACAGGGGGCTCGAATACGCAGTATTTT.

CDR3 DNA sequence: TGTGCCAGCCGGGGGGGGCGAAGCACCGGGGAGCTGTTTTTT. It encodes CASRGGRSTGELFF. The chain carries TRBV6-1 and TRBJ2-2, with 8 bases matching TRBD2. The V segment lost 8 bases and the J segment 4 bases; nucleotides outside the gene matches: 6. The CDR3 length is 14 residues. The germline CDR1 and CDR2 sequences are MNHNS and SASEGT.

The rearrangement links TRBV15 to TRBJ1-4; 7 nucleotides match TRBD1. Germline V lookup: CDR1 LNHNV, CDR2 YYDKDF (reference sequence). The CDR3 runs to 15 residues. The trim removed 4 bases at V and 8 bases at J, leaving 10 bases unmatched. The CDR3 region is CATSTRLTGREKLFF. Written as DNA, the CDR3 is TGTGCCACCAGCACCCGACTGACAGGGAGAGAAAAACTGTTTTTT.

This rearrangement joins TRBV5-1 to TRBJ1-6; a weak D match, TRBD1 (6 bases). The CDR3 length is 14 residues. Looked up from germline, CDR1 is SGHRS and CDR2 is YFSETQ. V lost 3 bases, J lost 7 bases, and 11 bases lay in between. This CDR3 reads CASSSRDTNSPLHF. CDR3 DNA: TGCGCCAGCAGCTCCCGGGACACCAATTCACCCCTCCACTTT.

The CDR3 loop reads CAIRGLDNEQFF. DNA of the CDR3: TGTGCCATTAGAGGCCTAGACAATGAGCAGTTCTTC. The V call is TRBV10-3, the J call TRBJ2-1; D ambiguous. Per germline, CDR1 ENHRY and CDR2 SYGVKD. The CDR3 sequence is 12 residues long. Deletions cut 9 bases from V and 5 bases from J, with 11 bases between.

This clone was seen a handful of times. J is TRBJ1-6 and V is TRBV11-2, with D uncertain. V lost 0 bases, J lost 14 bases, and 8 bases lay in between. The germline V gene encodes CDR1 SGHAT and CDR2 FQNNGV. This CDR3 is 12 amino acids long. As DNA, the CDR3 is TGTGCCAGCAGCTTAGATGAGTCGGCCCTCCACTTT. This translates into CASSLDESALHF.

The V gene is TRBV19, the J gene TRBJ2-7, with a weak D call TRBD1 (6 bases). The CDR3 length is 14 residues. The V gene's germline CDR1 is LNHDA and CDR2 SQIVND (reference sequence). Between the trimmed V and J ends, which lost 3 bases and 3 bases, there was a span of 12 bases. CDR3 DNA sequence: TGTGCCAGTAGTATCTTGGGCAGGGGCTACGAGCAGTACTTC. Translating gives CASSILGRGYEQYF. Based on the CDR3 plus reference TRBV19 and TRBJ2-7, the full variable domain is DGGITQSPKYLFRKEGQNVTLSCEQNLNHDAMYWYRQDPGQGLRLIYYSQIVNDFQKGDIAEGYSVSREKKESFPLTVTSAQKNPTAFYLCASSILGRGYEQYFGPGTRLTVT.

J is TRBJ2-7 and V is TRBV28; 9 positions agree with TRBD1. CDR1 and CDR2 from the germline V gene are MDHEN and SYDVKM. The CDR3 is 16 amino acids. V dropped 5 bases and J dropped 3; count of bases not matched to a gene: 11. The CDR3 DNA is TGTGCCAGCAGTCCGGCACAACAGGGGGCCGACTACGAGCAGTACTTC. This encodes CASSPAQQGADYEQYF.